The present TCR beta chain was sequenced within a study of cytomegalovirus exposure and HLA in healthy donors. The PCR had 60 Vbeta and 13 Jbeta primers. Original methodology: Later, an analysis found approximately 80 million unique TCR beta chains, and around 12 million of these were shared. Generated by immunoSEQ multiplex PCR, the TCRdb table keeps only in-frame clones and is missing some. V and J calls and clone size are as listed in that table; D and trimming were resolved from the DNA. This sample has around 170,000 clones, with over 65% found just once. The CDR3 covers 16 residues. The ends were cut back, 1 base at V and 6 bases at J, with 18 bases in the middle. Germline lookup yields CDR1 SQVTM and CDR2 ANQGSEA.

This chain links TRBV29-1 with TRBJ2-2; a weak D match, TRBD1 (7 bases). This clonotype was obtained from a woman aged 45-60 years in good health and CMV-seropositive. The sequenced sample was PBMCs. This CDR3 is CSVEVRQGGRAGELFF. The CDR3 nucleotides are TGCAGCGTTGAAGTTAGACAGGGAGGACGCGCCGGGGAGCTGTTTTTT.